These 16 T cell receptor beta chains were all obtained from the same sample, sequenced in a study of Ad26.COV2.S vaccination and SARS-CoV-2 variants. Some clones are missing from TCRdb's copy, which holds only in-frame ones; the method was immunoSEQ multiplex PCR. The sample carries roughly 700,000 clones, more than 80% recorded once. Treatment here: about 20 received Ad26.COV2.S at low or high dose, single or two shots; roughly five received placebo; per-sample allocation not given. Samples came from day 63 after the first vaccine or placebo injection. The source was peripheral blood, collected in a trial of Ad26.COV2.S vaccine versus placebo. These receptors were taken from a person between 18 and 59 years old who received the Ad26.COV2.S COVID-19 vaccine or a placebo.

The chain uses TRBV15 and TRBJ1-1; D gene unclear. The ends were cut back, 5 bases at V and 10 bases at J, with 20 bases in the middle. Per the germline V gene, CDR1 is LNHNV and CDR2 is YYDKDF (reference sequence). The CDR3 has 14 residues. The CDR3 DNA reads as TGTGCCACCAGCCGCGAACCAACCCAAGCGAGAGCTTTCTTT. Translating it yields CATSREPTQARAFF.

V gene TRBV7-9 combines with J gene TRBJ2-1, with D perhaps matching TRBD1 (6 bases). V was pared by 0 bases and J by 0 bases, with 12 bases between. The CDR3 is made up of 17 amino acids. Per germline, CDR1 SEHNR and CDR2 FQNEAQ (reference sequence). CDR3 nucleotides: TGTGCCAGCAGCTTAGCGCAGGGGCGGTCCTCCTACAATGAGCAGTTCTTC. Amino acids: CASSLAQGRSSYNEQFF.

The rearrangement uses TRBV7-9 and TRBJ1-3; no clear D gene. The CDR3 has 16 amino acids. Germline-derived CDR1 and CDR2 are SEHNR and FQNEAQ (reference sequence). With 1 base removed from V and 0 bases from J, the gap between germline ends came to 10 bases. CDR3 coding DNA: TGTGCCAGCAGCTTAGTTGCCCCTGTCTCTGGAAACACCATATATTTT. This encodes CASSLVAPVSGNTIYF.

The rearrangement uses TRBV7-6 and TRBJ2-7; 8 bases are a match to TRBD1. V lost 1 base, J lost 5 bases, and 7 bases stayed unmatched. Germline V gene data show CDR1 as SGHVS and CDR2 as FNYEAQ. The CDR3 length is 15 residues. This chain's CDR3 is CASSLVHRGLDEQYF. CDR3 in DNA: TGTGCCAGCAGCTTAGTCCACAGGGGGTTGGACGAGCAGTACTTC.

This chain uses TRBV27 with TRBJ2-2; D remains ambiguous. The V and J ends lost 4 bases and 2 bases respectively, with 11 bases between them. Germline V gene sequence: CDR1 MNHEY, CDR2 SMNVEV (reference sequence). CDR3 length equals 15 residues. CDR3 residues: CASSWIGLNTGELFF. CDR3 bases: TGTGCCAGCAGTTGGATAGGGCTAAACACCGGGGAGCTGTTTTTT.

This chain links TRBV7-2 with TRBJ1-4; the match to TRBD1 covers 9 bases. This CDR3 comprises 14 residues. Germline loops: CDR1 SGHTA, CDR2 FQGNSA. The junction had 9 bases not matched to a gene; V was cut back by 10 bases and J by 6 bases. The CDR3 nucleotides are TGTGCCACCAGACCCGGGACAGGGTATGAAAAACTGTTTTTT. Amino acids: CATRPGTGYEKLFF.

The chain carries TRBV6-6 and TRBJ1-6; D unresolved. CDR1 and CDR2 from the germline V gene are MNHNY and SVGAGI (reference sequence). The CDR3 is 13 amino acids. V was clipped by 10 bases and J by 7 bases, with 14 bases between them. The CDR3 DNA reads TGTGCCACCCGGGCCCTCCCCAATTCACCCCTCCACTTT. This translates into CATRALPNSPLHF.

This sequence joins TRBV10-2 and TRBJ1-4, with TRBD1 matching over 7 bases. The CDR3 contains 15 residues. Per the germline V gene, CDR1 is WSHSY and CDR2 is SAAADI. V trimming: 3 bases; J trimming: 6 bases; junction bases outside the gene matches: 7. The CDR3 loop reads CASSDRAGQHEKLFF. Written as DNA, the CDR3 is TGCGCCAGCAGTGACAGAGCGGGACAGCATGAAAAACTGTTTTTT.

This chain links TRBV27 with TRBJ2-7; possible D gene TRBD2, 5 bases. This CDR3 is built from 16 residues. The V gene lost 5 bases and the J gene lost 2 bases, with 19 bases spanning the gap. Looked up from germline, CDR1 is MNHEY and CDR2 is SMNVEV (reference sequence). The CDR3 sequence is CASSPLPPGYPYEQYF. CDR3 bases: TGTGCCAGCAGTCCACTCCCCCCGGGGTATCCCTACGAGCAGTACTTC.

This chain links TRBV3-1 (or the pseudogene TRBV3-2) with TRBJ1-4, with D possibly being TRBD1 (6 bases). The V gene lost 4 bases and the J gene lost 8 bases, with 17 bases spanning the gap. CDR3 size: 15 residues. The germline V gene has CDR1 LGHDT and CDR2 YNNKEL (reference sequence). CDR3 protein: CASSLRQDWSEKLFF. The CDR3 DNA reads TGTGCCAGCAGCCTCCGACAGGACTGGAGCGAAAAACTGTTTTTT.

The rearrangement joins TRBV6-5 to TRBJ1-1; TRBD1 might be the D (6 bases). The CDR3 is 13 residues long. Germline lookup yields CDR1 MNHEY and CDR2 SVGAGI. Trimming took off 7 bases at V and 1 base at J, with 10 bases between the two ends. CDR3 protein: CASNGGRNTEAFF. CDR3 nucleotides: TGTGCCAGCAATGGGGGCCGGAACACTGAAGCTTTCTTT.

The CDR3 coding sequence is TGTGCCACCAGCAGAAGTCAGGGGATCGGCATTCAGTACTTC. Amino acids: CATSRSQGIGIQYF. The V gene is TRBV15, the J gene TRBJ2-4, with D maybe TRBD1 (6 bases). CDR1 LNHNV and CDR2 YYDKDF come from the germline V gene (reference sequence). The CDR3 contains 14 residues. V was trimmed by 2 bases and J by 9 bases, leaving 14 bases between them.

A remark on this clone: This specimen includes other DNA sequences encoding the same CDR3. V and J are TRBV6-5 and TRBJ1-1; 7 nucleotides align to TRBD1. V lost 2 bases, J lost 0 bases, and 6 bases stayed unmatched. This CDR3 comprises 16 residues. The V gene's germline CDR1 is MNHEY and CDR2 SVGAGI. CDR3 sequence reads: CASSYRQGAMNTEAFF. CDR3 nucleotide sequence: TGTGCCAGCAGTTACCGACAGGGCGCTATGAACACTGAAGCTTTCTTT.

This clone was observed once. This rearrangement joins TRBV4-1 to TRBJ1-5; 7 nucleotides match TRBD1. The CDR3 extends over 18 amino acids. From germline, CDR1 is MGHRA and CDR2 YSYEKL. V shed 0 bases and J 6 bases; nucleotides not matched to a gene: 14. As DNA, the CDR3 is TGCGCCAGCAGCCAAGATCGCCCGACAGGGCGGAAGGTTCAGCCCCAGCATTTT. Translating it yields CASSQDRPTGRKVQPQHF.

In this sample, this clone turned up once. CDR3 region: CASSLNTSPNQGETQYF. In DNA, the CDR3 is TGTGCCAGCAGCTTAAATACGAGCCCCAACCAAGGAGAGACCCAGTACTTC. The V gene is TRBV11-2, the J gene TRBJ2-5; D gene uncertain. The CDR3 contains 17 residues. The V end was cut by 2 bases, the J end by 4 bases, with 20 bases between. Looked up from germline, CDR1 is SGHAT and CDR2 is FQNNGV.

The sample holds one count of this clone. This sequence joins TRBV7-9 and TRBJ2-1, with 7 bases that match TRBD1. In germline, CDR1 is SEHNR, CDR2 FQNEAQ (reference sequence). V lost 5 bases and J lost 5; bases outside the gene matches: 9. This CDR3 region has 15 residues. CDR3 in amino acids: CASSPRGQADNEQFF. In nucleotides, the CDR3 is TGTGCCAGCAGCCCCCGAGGACAGGCAGACAATGAGCAGTTCTTC.